The following is a TCR beta chain sequence with its context. Its antigen is not identified. CDR3 size: 16 residues. CDR1 is KGHDR, CDR2 SFDVKD, per germline. Trimming took off 6 bases at V and 4 bases at J, with 20 bases between the two ends. The data are from a study of T cells in Graves' hyperthyroidism and ophthalmopathy. Broader study findings: Ophthalmopathy could be told apart from stable hyperthyroidism with a 13 V-J model. Most clonotypes expanded in the thyroid (above 0.001) were also present in blood.

Amplified TCR beta CDR3 regions came from RNA transcripts. Carried out on the TCR CDR3, a first-round RT-PCR used the HTBI primer set. TCRdb reprocessed the multiplex PCR reads via MiXCR and lists one record per CDR3 protein. The top ten clones hold 7% to 7.5% of a sample with around 600,000 distinct CDR3 sequences, over 40% of them seen once. The chain employs TRBV24-1 and TRBJ2-5, with D perhaps assigned TRBD1 or TRBD2 (5 bases each). Sample: peripheral blood or thyroid tissue (not recorded which). The clonotype comes from an adult man with Graves' disease, either hyperthyroidism or ophthalmopathy (not recorded which). DNA for the CDR3: TGTGCCACCAGTTCCCAAACGGGACGGCAGGGAGAGACCCAGTACTTC. Its protein product is CATSSQTGRQGETQYF.